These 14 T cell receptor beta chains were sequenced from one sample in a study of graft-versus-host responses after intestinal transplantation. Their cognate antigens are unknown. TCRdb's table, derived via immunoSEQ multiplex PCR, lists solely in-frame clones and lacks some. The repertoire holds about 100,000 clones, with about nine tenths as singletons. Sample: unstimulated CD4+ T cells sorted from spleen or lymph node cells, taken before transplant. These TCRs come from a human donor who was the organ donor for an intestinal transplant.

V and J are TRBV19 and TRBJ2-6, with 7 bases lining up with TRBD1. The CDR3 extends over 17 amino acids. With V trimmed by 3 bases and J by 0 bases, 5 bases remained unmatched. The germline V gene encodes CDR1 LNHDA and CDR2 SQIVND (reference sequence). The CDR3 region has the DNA TGTGCCAGTAGTATCGACAGGGACAGCTCTGGGGCCAACGTCCTGACTTTC. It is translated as CASSIDRDSSGANVLTF.

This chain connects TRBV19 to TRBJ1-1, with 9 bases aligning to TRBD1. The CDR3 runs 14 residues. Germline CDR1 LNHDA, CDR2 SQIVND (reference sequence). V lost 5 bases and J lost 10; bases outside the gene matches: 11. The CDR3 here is CASSFLQGAMGAFF. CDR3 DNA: TGTGCCAGTAGTTTTTTACAGGGGGCGATGGGAGCTTTCTTT.

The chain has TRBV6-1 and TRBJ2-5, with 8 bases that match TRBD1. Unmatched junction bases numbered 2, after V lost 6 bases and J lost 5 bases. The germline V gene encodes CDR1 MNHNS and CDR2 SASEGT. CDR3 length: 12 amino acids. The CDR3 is CASSDRGETQYF. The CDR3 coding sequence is TGTGCCAGCAGCGACAGGGGTGAGACCCAGTACTTC.

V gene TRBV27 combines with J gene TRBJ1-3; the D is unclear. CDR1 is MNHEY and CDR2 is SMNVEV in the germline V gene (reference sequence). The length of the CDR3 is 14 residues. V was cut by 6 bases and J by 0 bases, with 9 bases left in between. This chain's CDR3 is CASRPTYSGNTIYF. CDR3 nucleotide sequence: TGTGCCAGCAGGCCGACTTACTCTGGAAACACCATATATTTT.

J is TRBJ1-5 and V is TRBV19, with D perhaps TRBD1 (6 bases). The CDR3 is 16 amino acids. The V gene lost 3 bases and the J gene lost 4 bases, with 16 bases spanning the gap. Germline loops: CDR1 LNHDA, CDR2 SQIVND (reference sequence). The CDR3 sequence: CASSISRARGNQPQHF. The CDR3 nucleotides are TGTGCCAGTAGTATTTCCAGGGCCAGGGGAAATCAGCCCCAGCATTTT.

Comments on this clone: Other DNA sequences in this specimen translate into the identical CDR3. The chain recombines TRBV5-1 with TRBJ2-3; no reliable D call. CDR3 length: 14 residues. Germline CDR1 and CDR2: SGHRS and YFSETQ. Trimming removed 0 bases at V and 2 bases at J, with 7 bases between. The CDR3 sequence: CASSLAGSTDTQYF. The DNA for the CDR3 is TGCGCCAGCAGCTTGGCCGGGTCCACAGATACGCAGTATTTT.

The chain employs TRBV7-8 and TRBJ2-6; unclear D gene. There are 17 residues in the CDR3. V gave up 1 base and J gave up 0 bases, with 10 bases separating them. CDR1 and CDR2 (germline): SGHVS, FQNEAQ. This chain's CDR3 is CASSLVQQSSGANVLTF. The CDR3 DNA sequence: TGTGCCAGCAGCTTAGTTCAACAGTCCTCTGGGGCCAACGTCCTGACTTTC.

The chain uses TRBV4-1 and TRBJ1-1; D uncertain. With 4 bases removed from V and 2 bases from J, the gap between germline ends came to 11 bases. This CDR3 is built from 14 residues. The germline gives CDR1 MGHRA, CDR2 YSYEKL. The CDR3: CASSPLRANTEAFF. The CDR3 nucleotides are TGCGCCAGCAGCCCCCTGAGGGCCAACACTGAAGCTTTCTTT.

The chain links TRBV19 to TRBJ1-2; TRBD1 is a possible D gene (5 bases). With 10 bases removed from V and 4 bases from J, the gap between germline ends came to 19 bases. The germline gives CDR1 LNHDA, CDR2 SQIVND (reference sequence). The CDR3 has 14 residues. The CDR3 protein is CATRAGQASYGYTF. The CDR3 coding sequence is TGTGCCACCAGGGCCGGGCAGGCCTCCTATGGCTACACCTTC.

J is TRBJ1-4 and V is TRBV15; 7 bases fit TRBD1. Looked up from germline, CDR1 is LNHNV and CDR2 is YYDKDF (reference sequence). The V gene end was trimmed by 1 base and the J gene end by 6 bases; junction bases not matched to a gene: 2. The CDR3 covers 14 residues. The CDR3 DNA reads TGTGCCACCAGCAGAGGTGACAGGGATGAAAAACTGTTTTTT. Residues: CATSRGDRDEKLFF.

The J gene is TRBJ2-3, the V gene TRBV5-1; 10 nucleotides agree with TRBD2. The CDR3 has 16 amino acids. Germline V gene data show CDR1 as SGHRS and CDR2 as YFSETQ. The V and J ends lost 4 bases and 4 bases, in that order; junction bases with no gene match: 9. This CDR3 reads CASSQLAGSPSDTQYF. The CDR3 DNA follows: TGCGCCAGCAGCCAACTAGCGGGGAGCCCCTCAGATACGCAGTATTTT.

DNA for the CDR3: TGTGCCAGCAAAAATCTGGAGACTAGCTCCTACGAGCAGTACTTC. Its protein is CASKNLETSSYEQYF. J is TRBJ2-7 and V is TRBV21-1; TRBD2, the table's D call, was not compared with the DNA. TRBV21-1 is marked as a pseudogene. The CDR3 has 15 amino acids.

Here the CDR3 reads CASSSSNTGELFF. CDR3 nucleotides: TGTGCCAGCAGCTCCTCGAACACCGGGGAGCTGTTTTTT. The chain links TRBV7-3 to TRBJ2-2; D is unresolved. The CDR3 has 13 residues. Germline values: CDR1 SGHTA, CDR2 FQGTGA. V was shortened by 4 bases and J by 0 bases, with 3 bases between the two germline ends.

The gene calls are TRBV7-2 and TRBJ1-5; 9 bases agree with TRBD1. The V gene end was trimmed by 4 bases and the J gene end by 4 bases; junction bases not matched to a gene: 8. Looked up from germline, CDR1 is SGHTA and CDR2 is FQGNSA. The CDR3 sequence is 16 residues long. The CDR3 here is CASSSQGALVNQPQHF. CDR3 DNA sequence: TGTGCCAGCAGCTCACAGGGGGCCTTGGTAAATCAGCCCCAGCATTTT.